These 8 T cell receptor beta chains originate from one sample sequenced in a study of blood T cells in healthy people across ages. A second PCR of roughly 7 to 11 cycles used a sample-barcoded 5' primer and a J-beta primer mix. A single record per CDR3 protein comes from TCRdb applying MiXCR to the 5' RACE reads. Of around 1.1 million distinct CDR3 sequences listed, more than 30% are singletons. Sequences were obtained from blood. All receptors come from a man younger than 35 in good health.

The rearrangement links TRBV28 to TRBJ1-2; no firm D call. Trimming cost V 6 bases and J 0 bases, with 17 bases left between them. Germline values: CDR1 MDHEN, CDR2 SYDVKM. The CDR3 runs to 16 residues. Written as DNA, the CDR3 is TGTGCCAGCAGCCACACTTATCCGGGCCCTAACTATGGCTACACCTTC. Translating it yields CASSHTYPGPNYGYTF.

The chain employs TRBV7-8 and TRBJ1-2, with D possibly TRBD1 on 5 matching bases. Trimming pared 7 bases from V and 6 bases from J, leaving 15 bases between. The CDR3 is 13 residues long. From germline, CDR1 is SGHVS and CDR2 FQNEAQ. As DNA, the CDR3 is TGTGCCAGCACCCGCGGCCAGACAGATGGCTACACCTTC. Protein sequence: CASTRGQTDGYTF.

The chain links TRBV6-4 to TRBJ2-1; D is uncertain. The CDR3 is made up of 15 amino acids. Germline-derived CDR1 and CDR2 are MRHNA and SNTAGT. The V end lost 2 bases, the J end lost 3 bases, and 11 bases lay between the germline ends. This CDR3 is CASSDRGSLYNEQFF. CDR3 nucleotide sequence: TGTGCCAGCAGTGACCGAGGCTCCCTCTACAATGAGCAGTTCTTC.

The chain employs TRBV4-2 and TRBJ1-2; 10 bases agree with TRBD1. Trimming removed 3 bases from V and 5 bases from J; junction bases left unmatched: 18. The germline gives CDR1 LGHNA, CDR2 YNFKEQ. The CDR3 totals 19 residues. CDR3 DNA: TGTGCCAGCAGCCAGGTCGGACTGAAGGGACAGGGGATACCTTATGGCTACACCTTC. It translates to CASSQVGLKGQGIPYGYTF.

In DNA, the CDR3 is TGTGCCAGCAGCAAGACAGGGGCTACTTACAATGAGCAGTTCTTC. Translated, it gives CASSKTGATYNEQFF. V usage is TRBV6-6 and J usage is TRBJ2-1; 8 bases are shared with TRBD1. After removal of 6 bases from V and 4 bases from J, the junction contained 8 bases not matched to a gene. CDR3 size: 15 residues. Germline CDR1 MNHNY, CDR2 SVGAGI (reference sequence).

The chain has TRBV7-2 and TRBJ1-5; 7 bases align to TRBD1. Germline lookup yields CDR1 SGHTA and CDR2 FQGNSA. V lost 8 bases, J lost 6 bases, and 10 bases stayed unmatched. The CDR3 consists of 14 residues. Here the CDR3 DNA reads TGTGCCAGCGAGACGACAGGGATCGGTCAGCCCCAGCATTTT. As protein: CASETTGIGQPQHF.

This rearrangement joins TRBV6-2 or TRBV6-3 to TRBJ2-5; perhaps TRBD2 as D (6 bases). This CDR3 has 16 residues. Germline-derived CDR1 and CDR2 are MNHEY and SVGEGT. V was trimmed by 5 bases and J by 11 bases, leaving 27 bases between them. The DNA for the CDR3 is TGTGCCAGCAGTCCTTCAGCGGGCCCCCTTTGGTTTGAGCAGTACTTC. This sequence encodes CASSPSAGPLWFEQYF.

The J gene is TRBJ2-2, the V gene TRBV15, with D hard to call. Germline CDR1 LNHNV, CDR2 YYDKDF (reference sequence). The CDR3 totals 16 residues. Trimming shortened V by 10 bases and J by 1 base, and 19 bases separated the two germline ends. The CDR3 sequence is CAISTGREGNTGELFF. CDR3 in DNA: TGTGCCATCTCAACCGGTAGGGAAGGGAACACCGGGGAGCTGTTTTTT.